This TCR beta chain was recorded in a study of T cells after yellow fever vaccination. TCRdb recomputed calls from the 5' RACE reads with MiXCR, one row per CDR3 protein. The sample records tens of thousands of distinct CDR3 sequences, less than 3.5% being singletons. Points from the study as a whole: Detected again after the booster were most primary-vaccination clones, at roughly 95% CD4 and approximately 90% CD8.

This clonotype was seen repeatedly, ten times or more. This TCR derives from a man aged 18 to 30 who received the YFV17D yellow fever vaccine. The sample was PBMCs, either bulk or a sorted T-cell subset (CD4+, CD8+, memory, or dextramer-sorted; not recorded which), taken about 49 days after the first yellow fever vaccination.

CDR3 amino acids: CASSPRTGAGSPLHF. Written as DNA, the CDR3 is TGTGCCAGCAGTCCGCGGACAGGGGCGGGTTCACCCCTCCACTTT. This chain connects TRBV27 to TRBJ1-6, with 9 bases aligning to TRBD1. CDR1 and CDR2 from the germline V gene are MNHEY and SMNVEV (reference sequence). The CDR3 spans 15 residues. Trimming removed 5 bases from V and 9 bases from J; junction bases left unmatched: 8.